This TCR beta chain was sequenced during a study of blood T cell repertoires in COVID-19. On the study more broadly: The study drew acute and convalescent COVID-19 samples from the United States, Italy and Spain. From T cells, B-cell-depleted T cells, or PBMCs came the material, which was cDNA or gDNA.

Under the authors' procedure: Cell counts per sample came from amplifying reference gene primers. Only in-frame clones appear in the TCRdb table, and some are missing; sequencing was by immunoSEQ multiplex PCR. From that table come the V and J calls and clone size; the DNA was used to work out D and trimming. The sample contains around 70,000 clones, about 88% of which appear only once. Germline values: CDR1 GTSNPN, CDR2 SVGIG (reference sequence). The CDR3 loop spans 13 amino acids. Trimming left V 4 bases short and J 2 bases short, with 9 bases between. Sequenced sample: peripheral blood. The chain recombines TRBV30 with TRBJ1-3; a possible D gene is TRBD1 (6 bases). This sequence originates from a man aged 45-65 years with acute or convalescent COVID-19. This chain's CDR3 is CAWTRGPGNTIYF. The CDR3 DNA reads TGTGCCTGGACCAGGGGCCCTGGAAACACCATATATTTT.